This is a list of T cell receptor beta chains from one sample in a study of blood T cell repertoires in COVID-19. Assay: immunoSEQ multiplex PCR; the TCRdb copy retains only in-frame clones and omits some. The profile shows about 63,000 clones, 76% of them singletons. The sequenced material came from peripheral blood. Receptors were obtained from a woman older than 75 with acute or convalescent COVID-19. Both conserved end residues are part of each CDR3. A D gene is named only where the DNA matches it firmly. Clone size is given for some rows only: seen once, a few or many times, or a class if the clone is expanded.

>once|TRBD2|TRBJ2-7|TRBV15
TGTGCCACCAGCGTACTGAGCGGGAGTTCCTACGAGCAGTACTTC
CATSVLSGSSYEQYF
>-|TRBD1|TRBJ2-5|TRBV28
TGTGCCAGCAGGCCCCACAACACAGGGGGCCGGGAGACCCAGTACTTC
CASRPHNTGGRETQYF
>-|TRBD1|TRBJ1-3|TRBV6-2/TRBV6-3
TGTGCCAGCAGCCACCTCCAGGGGGAAGTTGGAAACACCATATATTTT
CASSHLQGEVGNTIYF
>-|TRBD1|TRBJ2-1|TRBV29-1
TGCAGCGCATCACGGCCGAAGGGGGCCCTCGATGAGCAGTTCTTC
CSASRPKGALDEQFF
>-|-|TRBJ2-1|TRBV7-6
TGTGCCAGCAGCTTAGTTGAAGCCCATGAGCAGTTCTTC
CASSLVEAHEQFF
>-|-|TRBJ2-7|TRBV7-3
TGTGCCAGCAACCAACCAACTATAAACAGGCCCGAATCCTACGAGCAGTACTTC
CASNQPTINRPESYEQYF
>-|TRBD2|TRBJ2-2|TRBV6-6
TGTGCCAGCAGGGTGACTAGCGGAGAGAACACCGGGGAGCTGTTTTTT
CASRVTSGENTGELFF
>-|-|TRBJ2-2|TRBV28
TGTGCCAGCAGTTCCCCTCGAGGCACCGGGGAGCTGTTTTTT
CASSSPRGTGELFF
>once|-|TRBJ1-3|TRBV27
TGTGCCAGCAGTTACACAGGGAGCTCTGGAAACACCATATATTTT
CASSYTGSSGNTIYF
>-|-|TRBJ1-3|TRBV7-9
TGTGCCAGCAGCTTAACAAACGGGACATTCTCTGGAAACACCATATATTTT
CASSLTNGTFSGNTIYF
>-|TRBD1|TRBJ2-5|TRBV5-5
TGTGCCAGCAGCTTGCCCACAGGGGTCGAGACCCAGTACTTC
CASSLPTGVETQYF
>-|TRBD1|TRBJ2-5|TRBV6-1
TGTGCCAGCAGTGAGTCGGCAGGGGGAGAGACCCAGTACTTC
CASSESAGGETQYF
>-|-|TRBJ1-2|TRBV6-5
TGTGCCAGCAGTCCGTATGAGGGCTATGGCTACACCTTC
CASSPYEGYGYTF
>-|TRBD2|TRBJ2-1|TRBV6-4
TGTGCCAGCAGCCCCGGGACTAGCGCTTACAATGAGCAGTTCTTC
CASSPGTSAYNEQFF
>few|-|TRBJ2-6|TRBV9
TGTGCCAGCAGCGTGGGGCCCTCTGGGGCCAACGTCCTGACTTTC
CASSVGPSGANVLTF
>once|TRBD2|TRBJ2-3|TRBV4-2
TGTGCCAGCAGCCTCGACCCCACTAGCGACTCTAGCACAGATACGCAGTATTTT
CASSLDPTSDSSTDTQYF
>-|-|TRBJ1-6|TRBV3-1/TRBV3-2
TGTGCCAGCAGCCCCCGCAGGGGTAATTCACCCCTCCACTTT
CASSPRRGNSPLHF
>-|-|TRBJ2-1|TRBV7-9
TGTGCCAGCAGCCGGGACTTTTACAATGAGCAGTTCTTC
CASSRDFYNEQFF
>-|TRBD1|TRBJ1-2|TRBV18
TGTGCCAGCTCACCGGGACAGCTCGCCTATGGCTACACCTTC
CASSPGQLAYGYTF
>-|-|TRBJ2-6|TRBV7-9
TGTGCCAGCAGCGTGACAGAGTCTGGGGCCAACGTCCTGACTTTC
CASSVTESGANVLTF
>-|-|TRBJ2-3|TRBV29-1
TGCAGCGTTGAAGAGGACATAGATACGCAGTATTTT
CSVEEDIDTQYF
>-|-|TRBJ1-5|TRBV5-1
TGCGCCAGCAGCCCCGGAGCGTCGAGCGATCAGCCCCAGCATTTT
CASSPGASSDQPQHF
>few|TRBD1|TRBJ1-1|TRBV7-9
TGTGCCAGCAGCTTAGCCATCGGACAGGATATGAACACTGAAGCTTTCTTT
CASSLAIGQDMNTEAFF
>-|-|TRBJ1-2|TRBV12-3/TRBV12-4
TGTGCCAGCAGTTTATCAGGGTCCGGCTACACCTTC
CASSLSGSGYTF
>-|TRBD1|TRBJ1-3|TRBV5-1
TGCGCCAGCAGCACGGGGGACAGGGACTCTGGAAACACCATATATTTT
CASSTGDRDSGNTIYF
>-|-|TRBJ1-2|TRBV7-2
TGTGCCAGCAGCTTCCGTGGAGGGGAGGATGGCTACACCTTC
CASSFRGGEDGYTF
>few|TRBD1|TRBJ1-4|TRBV5-1
TGCGCCAGCAGCTTGGTAGGGGGCCCGCGTGTTGAAAAACTGTTTTTT
CASSLVGGPRVEKLFF
>once|-|TRBJ1-1|TRBV9
TGTGCCAGCAGCGTAGCGGAATACTCGGGCACTGAAGCTTTCTTT
CASSVAEYSGTEAFF
>-|TRBD1|TRBJ2-2|TRBV18
TGTGCCAGCTCCCTCGGACAGGGGAACACCGGGGAGCTGTTTTTT
CASSLGQGNTGELFF
>once|-|TRBJ2-5|TRBV14
TGTGCCAGCAGCCAAGTTGGCCAGACCCAGTACTTC
CASSQVGQTQYF
>-|-|TRBJ2-7|TRBV6-1
TGTGCCAGCAGTGAACCCCACAGGGCTCGAGAGCAGTACTTC
CASSEPHRAREQYF
>-|-|TRBJ2-5|TRBV18
TGTGCCAGCTCACCATCAATGACAGGTTCCAAGACCCAGTACTTC
CASSPSMTGSKTQYF
>-|TRBD2|TRBJ2-7|TRBV28
TGTGCCAGCACTCCGGGCGGGAGGGTCCTCTACGAGCAGTACTTC
CASTPGGRVLYEQYF
>few|-|TRBJ2-7|TRBV19
TGTGCCAGTAGTGCCGGAAAGACAGGAAACTACGAGCAGTACTTC
CASSAGKTGNYEQYF
>-|TRBD2|TRBJ2-1|TRBV29-1
TGCAGCGCCGTGGCACCGGGACTACTTTACAATGAGCAGTTCTTC
CSAVAPGLLYNEQFF
>-|-|TRBJ1-3|TRBV7-2
TGTGCCAGCAGCCCCAGGGTCCCGAGCTCTGGAAACACCATATATTTT
CASSPRVPSSGNTIYF
>few|-|TRBJ2-5|TRBV5-4
TGTGCCAGCAGCTTGGACAGGTTACAAGAGACCCAGTACTTC
CASSLDRLQETQYF
>once|TRBD1|TRBJ1-2|TRBV18
TGTGCCAGCTCACCGCCTGGGACAGGGCGGTTTCGTGGTGGCTACACCTTC
CASSPPGTGRFRGGYTF
>-|TRBD2|TRBJ2-7|TRBV7-8
TGTGCCAGCAGCTTAGAAGGCCTCTTAGGCCAGCGGGAGAGCGAGCAGTACTTC
CASSLEGLLGQRESEQYF
>-|TRBD1|TRBJ2-5|TRBV5-5
TGTGCCAGCAGCTTGGGGGGGACAGGGGAACAAGAGACCCAGTACTTC
CASSLGGTGEQETQYF
>-|-|TRBJ2-1|TRBV5-1
TGCGCCAGCAGCTTGTCGGGGGTGGGGAATGAGCAGTTCTTC
CASSLSGVGNEQFF
>few|TRBD1|TRBJ2-1|TRBV3-1/TRBV3-2
TGTGCCAGCAGCTTTCCGGGACAGGGGTCAAATGAGCAGTTCTTC
CASSFPGQGSNEQFF
>-|-|TRBJ2-3|TRBV29-1
TGCAGCGCCGAAGCTAGCTCCCGAGCCTTGATTTGG
CSAEASSRALIW
>-|TRBD2|TRBJ2-1|TRBV7-9
TGTGCCAGCAGCTCAGAAAGCGGGAGGGTATACAATGAGCAGTTCTTC
CASSSESGRVYNEQFF
>-|TRBD2|TRBJ2-1|TRBV7-3
TGTGCCAGCAGCCCCCGACTAGCGGGAGTCGAGGAGCAGTTCTTC
CASSPRLAGVEEQFF